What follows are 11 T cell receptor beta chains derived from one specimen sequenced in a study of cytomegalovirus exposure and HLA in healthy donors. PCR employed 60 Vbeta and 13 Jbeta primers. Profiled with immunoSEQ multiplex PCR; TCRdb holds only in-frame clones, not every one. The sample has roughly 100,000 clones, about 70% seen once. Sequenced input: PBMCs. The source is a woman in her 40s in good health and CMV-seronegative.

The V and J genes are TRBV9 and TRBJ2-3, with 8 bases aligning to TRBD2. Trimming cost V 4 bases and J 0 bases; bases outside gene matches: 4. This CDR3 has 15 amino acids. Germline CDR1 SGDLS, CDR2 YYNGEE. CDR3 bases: TGTGCCAGCAGCTCCAGCGGGGGTAGCACAGATACGCAGTATTTT. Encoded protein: CASSSSGGSTDTQYF.

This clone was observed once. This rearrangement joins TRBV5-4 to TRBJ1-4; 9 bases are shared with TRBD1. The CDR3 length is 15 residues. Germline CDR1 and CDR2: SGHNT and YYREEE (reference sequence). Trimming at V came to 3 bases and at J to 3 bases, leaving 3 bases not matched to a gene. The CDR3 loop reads CASSYTGGSNEKLFF. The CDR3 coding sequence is TGTGCCAGCAGCTATACAGGGGGCTCTAATGAAAAACTGTTTTTT.

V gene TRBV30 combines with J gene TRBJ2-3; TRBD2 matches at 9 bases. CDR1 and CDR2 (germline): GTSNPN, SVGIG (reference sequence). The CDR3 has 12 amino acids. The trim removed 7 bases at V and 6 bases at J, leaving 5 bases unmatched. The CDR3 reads CALGLAVDTQYF. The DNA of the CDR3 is TGTGCCTTGGGACTAGCTGTGGATACGCAGTATTTT.

The CDR3 DNA follows: TGTGCCAGCACCCCGACTCTGGGAGCCGGGGAGCTGTTTTTT. Its translation: CASTPTLGAGELFF. This chain connects TRBV6-5 to TRBJ2-2, with D possibly matching TRBD2 (5 bases). The CDR3 length is 14 residues. The V end was cut by 7 bases, the J end by 6 bases, with 15 bases between. The germline CDR1 and CDR2 sequences are MNHEY and SVGAGI.

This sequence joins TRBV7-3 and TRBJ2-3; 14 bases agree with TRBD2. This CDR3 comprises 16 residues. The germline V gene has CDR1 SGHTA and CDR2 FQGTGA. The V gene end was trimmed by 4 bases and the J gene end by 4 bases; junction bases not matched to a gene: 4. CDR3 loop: CASSSRLAGGPDTQYF. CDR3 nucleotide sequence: TGTGCCAGCAGCTCGAGACTAGCGGGGGGGCCAGATACGCAGTATTTT.

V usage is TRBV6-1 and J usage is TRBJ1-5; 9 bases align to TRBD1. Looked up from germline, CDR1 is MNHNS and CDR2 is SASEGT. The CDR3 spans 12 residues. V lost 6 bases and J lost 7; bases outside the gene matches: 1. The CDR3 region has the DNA TGTGCCAGCAGACAGGGGGCACAGCCCCAGCATTTT. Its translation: CASRQGAQPQHF.

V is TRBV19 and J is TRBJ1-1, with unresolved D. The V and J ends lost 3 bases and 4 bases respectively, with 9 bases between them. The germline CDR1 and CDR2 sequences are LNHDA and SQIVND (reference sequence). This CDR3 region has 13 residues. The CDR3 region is CASSISGSTEAFF. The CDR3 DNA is TGTGCCAGTAGTATCTCGGGGAGCACTGAAGCTTTCTTT.

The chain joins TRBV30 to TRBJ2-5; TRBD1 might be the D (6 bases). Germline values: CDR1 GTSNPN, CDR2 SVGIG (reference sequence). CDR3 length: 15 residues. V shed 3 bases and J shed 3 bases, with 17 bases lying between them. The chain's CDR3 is CAWSHLRGIKETQYF. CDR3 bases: TGTGCCTGGAGCCACTTGAGGGGGATTAAAGAGACCCAGTACTTC.

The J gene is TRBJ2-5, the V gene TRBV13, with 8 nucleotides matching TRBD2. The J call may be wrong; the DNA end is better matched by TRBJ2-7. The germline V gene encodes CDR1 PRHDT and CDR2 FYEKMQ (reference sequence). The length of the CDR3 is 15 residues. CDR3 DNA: TGTGCCAGCAGTACGCTAGCGGGTTCCGACTACGAGCAGTACTTC. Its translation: CASSTLAGSDYEQYF.

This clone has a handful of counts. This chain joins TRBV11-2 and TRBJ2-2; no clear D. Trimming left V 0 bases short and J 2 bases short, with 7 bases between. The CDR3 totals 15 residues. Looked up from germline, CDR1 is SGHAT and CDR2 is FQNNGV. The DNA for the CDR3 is TGTGCCAGCAGCTTAGACTACCACAACACCGGGGAGCTGTTTTTT. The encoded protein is CASSLDYHNTGELFF. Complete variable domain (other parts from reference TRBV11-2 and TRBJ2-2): EAGVAQSPRYKIIEKRQSVAFWCNPISGHATLYWYQQILGQGPKLLIQFQNNGVVDDSQLPKDRFSAERLKGVDSTLKIQPAKLEDSAVYLCASSLDYHNTGELFFGEGSRLTVL.

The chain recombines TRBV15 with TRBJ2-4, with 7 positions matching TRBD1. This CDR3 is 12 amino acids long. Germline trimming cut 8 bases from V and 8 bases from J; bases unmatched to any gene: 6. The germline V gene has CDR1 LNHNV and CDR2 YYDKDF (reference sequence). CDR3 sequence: CATRQGGDIQYF. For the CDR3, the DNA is TGTGCCACCCGACAGGGTGGGGACATTCAGTACTTC.